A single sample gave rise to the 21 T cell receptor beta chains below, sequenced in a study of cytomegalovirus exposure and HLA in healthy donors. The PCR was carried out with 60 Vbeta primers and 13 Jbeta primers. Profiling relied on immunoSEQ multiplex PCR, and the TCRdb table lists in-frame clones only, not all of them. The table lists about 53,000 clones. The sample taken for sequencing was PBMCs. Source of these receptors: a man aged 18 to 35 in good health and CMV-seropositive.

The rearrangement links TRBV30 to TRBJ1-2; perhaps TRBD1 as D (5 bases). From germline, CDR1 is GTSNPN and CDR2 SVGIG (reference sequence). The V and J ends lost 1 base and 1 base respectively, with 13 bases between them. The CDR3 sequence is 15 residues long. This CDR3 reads CAWSGGLTVNYGYTF. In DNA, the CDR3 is TGTGCCTGGAGTGGGGGCTTGACAGTTAACTATGGCTACACCTTC.

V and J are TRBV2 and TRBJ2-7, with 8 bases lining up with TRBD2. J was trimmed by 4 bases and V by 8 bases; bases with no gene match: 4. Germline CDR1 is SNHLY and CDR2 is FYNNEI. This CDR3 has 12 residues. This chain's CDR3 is CASFQREYEQYF. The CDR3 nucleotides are TGTGCCAGCTTCCAGCGGGAGTACGAGCAGTACTTC.

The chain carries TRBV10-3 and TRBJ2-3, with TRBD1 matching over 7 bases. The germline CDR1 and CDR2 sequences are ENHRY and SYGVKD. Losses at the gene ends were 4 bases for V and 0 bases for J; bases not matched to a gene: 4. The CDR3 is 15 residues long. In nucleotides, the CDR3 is TGTGCCATCAGTGCGACAGGGTCTAGCACAGATACGCAGTATTTT. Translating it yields CAISATGSSTDTQYF.

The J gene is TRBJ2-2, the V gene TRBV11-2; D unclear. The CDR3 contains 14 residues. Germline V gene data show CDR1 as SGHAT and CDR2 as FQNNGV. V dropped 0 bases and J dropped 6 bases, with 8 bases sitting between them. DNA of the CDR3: TGTGCCAGCAGCTTAGATCGGTTCGCCGGGGAGCTGTTTTTT. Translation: CASSLDRFAGELFF.

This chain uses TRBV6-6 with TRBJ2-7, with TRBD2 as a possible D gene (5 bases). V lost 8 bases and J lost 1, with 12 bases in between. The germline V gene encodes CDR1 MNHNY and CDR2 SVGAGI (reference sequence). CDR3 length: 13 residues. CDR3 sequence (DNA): TGTGCCAGCGCGGGTCTGGTATCCTACGAGCAGTACTTC. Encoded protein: CASAGLVSYEQYF.

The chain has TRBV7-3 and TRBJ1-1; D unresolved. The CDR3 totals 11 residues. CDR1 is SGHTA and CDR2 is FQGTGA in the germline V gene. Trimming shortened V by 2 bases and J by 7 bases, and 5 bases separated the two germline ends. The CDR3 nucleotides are TGTGCCAGCAGCTTAGGCAGTGAAGCTTTCTTT. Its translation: CASSLGSEAFF.

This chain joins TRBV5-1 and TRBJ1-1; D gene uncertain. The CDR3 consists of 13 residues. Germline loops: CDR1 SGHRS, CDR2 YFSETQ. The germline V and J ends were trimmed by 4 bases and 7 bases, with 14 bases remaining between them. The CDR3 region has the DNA TGCGCCAGCAGCGCCGGTCCGGGATATGAAGCTTTCTTT. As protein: CASSAGPGYEAFF.

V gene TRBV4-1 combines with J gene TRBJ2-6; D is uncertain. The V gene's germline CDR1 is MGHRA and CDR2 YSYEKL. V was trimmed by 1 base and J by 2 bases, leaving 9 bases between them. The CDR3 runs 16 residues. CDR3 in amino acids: CASSQVLLAGANVLTF. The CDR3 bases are TGCGCCAGCAGCCAAGTACTACTGGCTGGGGCCAACGTCCTGACTTTC.

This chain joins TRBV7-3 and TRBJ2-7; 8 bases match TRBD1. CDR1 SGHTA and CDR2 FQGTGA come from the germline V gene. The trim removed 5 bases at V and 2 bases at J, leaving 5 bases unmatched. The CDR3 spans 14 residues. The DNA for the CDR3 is TGTGCCAGCAGCAAGCAGGGGGCCGCCTACGAGCAGTACTTC. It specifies CASSKQGAAYEQYF.

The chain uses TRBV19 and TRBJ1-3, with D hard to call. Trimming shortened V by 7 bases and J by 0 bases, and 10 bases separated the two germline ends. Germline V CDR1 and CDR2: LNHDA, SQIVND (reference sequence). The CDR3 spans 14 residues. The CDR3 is CASTGGNSGNTIYF. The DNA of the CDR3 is TGTGCCAGTACAGGCGGGAACTCTGGAAACACCATATATTTT.

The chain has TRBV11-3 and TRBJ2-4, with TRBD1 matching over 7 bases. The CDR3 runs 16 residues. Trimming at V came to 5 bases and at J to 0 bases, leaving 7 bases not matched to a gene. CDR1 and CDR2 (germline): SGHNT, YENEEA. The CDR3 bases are TGTGCCAGCAGCAGAGGACAGGCCGGAGCCAAAAACATTCAGTACTTC. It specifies CASSRGQAGAKNIQYF.

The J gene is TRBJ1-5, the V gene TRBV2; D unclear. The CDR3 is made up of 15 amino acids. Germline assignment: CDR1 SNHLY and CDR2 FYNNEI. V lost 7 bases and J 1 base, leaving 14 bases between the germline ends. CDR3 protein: CASNLDTASNQPQHF. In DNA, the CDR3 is TGTGCCAGCAATTTAGACACGGCGAGCAATCAGCCCCAGCATTTT.

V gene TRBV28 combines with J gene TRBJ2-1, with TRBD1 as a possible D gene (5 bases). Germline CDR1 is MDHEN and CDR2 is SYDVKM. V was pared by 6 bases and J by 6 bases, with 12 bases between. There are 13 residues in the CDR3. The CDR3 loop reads CASSKTVINEQFF. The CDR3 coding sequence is TGTGCCAGCAGCAAGACAGTAATCAATGAGCAGTTCTTC.

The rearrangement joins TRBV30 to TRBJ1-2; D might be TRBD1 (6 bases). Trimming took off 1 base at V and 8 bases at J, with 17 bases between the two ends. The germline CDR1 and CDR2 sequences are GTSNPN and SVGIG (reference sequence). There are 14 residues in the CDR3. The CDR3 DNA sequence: TGTGCCTGGAGTGAAACCCCAGGGGAAGGGGGCTACACCTTC. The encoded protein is CAWSETPGEGGYTF.

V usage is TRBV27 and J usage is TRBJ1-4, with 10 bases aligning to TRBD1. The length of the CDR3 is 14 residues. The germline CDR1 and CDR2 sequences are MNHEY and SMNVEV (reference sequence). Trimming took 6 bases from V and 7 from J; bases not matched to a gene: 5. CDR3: CASRTGTGAEKLFF. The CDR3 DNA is TGTGCCAGCAGGACGGGGACAGGGGCTGAAAAACTGTTTTTT.

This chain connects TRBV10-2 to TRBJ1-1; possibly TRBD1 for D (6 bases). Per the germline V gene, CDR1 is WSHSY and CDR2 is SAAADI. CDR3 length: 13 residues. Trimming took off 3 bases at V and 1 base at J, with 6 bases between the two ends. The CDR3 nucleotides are TGCGCCAGCAGTGACAGGGGGAACACTGAAGCTTTCTTT. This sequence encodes CASSDRGNTEAFF.

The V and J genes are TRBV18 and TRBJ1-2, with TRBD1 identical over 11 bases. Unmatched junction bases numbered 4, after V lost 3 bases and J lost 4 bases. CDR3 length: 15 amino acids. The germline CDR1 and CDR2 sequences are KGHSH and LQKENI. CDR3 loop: CASSPWTGGFYGYTF. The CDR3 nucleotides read TGTGCCAGCTCACCCTGGACAGGGGGCTTCTATGGCTACACCTTC.

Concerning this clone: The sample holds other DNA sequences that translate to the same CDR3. The CDR3 DNA sequence: TGTGCCAGCAGCTTAGACGGGAGGGCCGGGGAGCAGTACTTC. Translating gives CASSLDGRAGEQYF. The chain is built from TRBV7-9 and TRBJ2-7, with TRBD2 matching 8 bases. The CDR3 has 14 amino acids. Germline trimming cut 1 base from V and 7 bases from J; bases unmatched to any gene: 6. Germline assignment: CDR1 SEHNR and CDR2 FQNEAQ (reference sequence).

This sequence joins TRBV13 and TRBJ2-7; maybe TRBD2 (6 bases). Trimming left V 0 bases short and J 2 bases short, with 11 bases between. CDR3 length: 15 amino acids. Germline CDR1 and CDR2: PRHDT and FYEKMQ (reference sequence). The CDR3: CASSLGGTSTYEQYF. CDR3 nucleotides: TGTGCCAGCAGCTTAGGAGGGACTTCGACCTACGAGCAGTACTTC.

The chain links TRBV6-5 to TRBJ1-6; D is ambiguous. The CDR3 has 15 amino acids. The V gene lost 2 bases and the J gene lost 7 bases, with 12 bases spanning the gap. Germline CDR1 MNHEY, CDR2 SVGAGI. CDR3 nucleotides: TGTGCCAGCAGTTACGAGCCGGGGAGGAATTCACCCCTCCACTTT. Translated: CASSYEPGRNSPLHF.

The CDR3 coding sequence is TGTGCCAGCAGCCCGGACAGGAAACAGCCCCAGCATTTT. Amino acids: CASSPDRKQPQHF. The rearrangement links TRBV7-2 to TRBJ1-5; the match to TRBD1 covers 7 bases. The CDR3 totals 13 residues. J was trimmed by 7 bases and V by 5 bases; bases with no gene match: 5. CDR1 and CDR2 (germline): SGHTA, FQGNSA.